This TCR beta chain was sequenced for a study of blood T cells in healthy people across ages. Study in general: For every two T cells, template switching captured about one barcoded beta molecule. Study observations and caveats: Fewer expanded clones and more diversity marked long-lived versus aged donors. Older individuals had lower TCR beta diversity per million T cells (the decline was roughly linear).

Regarding this clonotype: As yet, its antigen is unknown.

The germline V gene has CDR1 MNHEY and CDR2 SVGEGT. With 6 bases clipped from V and 5 bases from J, the junction kept 9 bases outside the gene matches. There are 14 residues in the CDR3. Isolation of PBMCs gave at least 7 million cells per sample. The authors ran a second PCR of about 6 to 11 cycles using a sample-barcoded 5' primer and a J-beta primer mix. Using its own MiXCR run on the 5' RACE reads, TCRdb lists one record per CDR3 protein. The sample contains about 1.4 million distinct CDR3 sequences, 55% to 75% of which appear only once. J is TRBJ2-7 and V is TRBV6-2 or TRBV6-3; 8 bases fit TRBD1. Sequencing was carried out using blood. This receptor was taken from a young man in good health. CDR3 DNA sequence: TGTGCCAGCAGCAACCTACAGGGGGTCCACGAGCAGTACTTC. Residues: CASSNLQGVHEQYF.